What follows are 2 T cell receptor beta chains derived from one specimen sequenced in a study of vaccination and CD4 T cells after COVID-19. Treatment in this sample: approximately nine-day PBMC culture with coronavirus spike peptide pools or control peptides (ViraFEST assay). No antigen has been identified for these receptors. The Oncomine TCR Beta short-read assay was applied to DNA of cultured CD4+ T cells. In TCRdb, the PCR reads were re-called with MiXCR into one record per CDR3 protein. The data hold roughly 10,000 distinct CDR3 sequences, with over 45% observed a single time. Sequenced input: CD4+ T cells from blood, cultured in vitro. The receptors were sampled from a human donor who had recovered from COVID-19.

This chain joins TRBV27 and TRBJ1-6; 8 bases agree with TRBD1. CDR1 MNHEY and CDR2 SMNVEV come from the germline V gene (reference sequence). The CDR3 contains 15 residues. V gave up 6 bases and J gave up 4 bases; unmatched junction bases: 5. CDR3 residues: CASSQTGEYNSPLHF. The CDR3 DNA sequence: TGTGCCAGCAGCCAGACAGGGGAATATAATTCACCCCTCCACTTT.

There are a few counts of this clonotype. CDR3 sequence (DNA): TGCAGTGCTTGGACTCAGAAAAACTATGGCTACACCTTC. This translates into CSAWTQKNYGYTF. The chain joins TRBV20-1 to TRBJ1-2; D uncertain. Germline assignment: CDR1 DFQATT and CDR2 SNEGSKA (reference sequence). Trimming took 5 bases from V and 2 from J, leaving 12 bases between them. CDR3 length: 13 residues.